A selection of T cell receptor beta chains follows, all from one sample in a study of T-cell memory formation after mild COVID-19. Using its own MiXCR run on the 5' RACE reads, TCRdb lists one record per CDR3 protein. Of around 130,000 distinct CDR3 sequences listed, approximately 15% are singletons. Sequencing was carried out using PBMCs or a T cell subset sorted from them (not recorded which). These receptors all come from a man between 18 and 29 years old who had mild COVID-19 (a few samples of this study predate the infection). Cell type and time point are not known. CDR3s include the opening cysteine and the closing phenylalanine or tryptophan. The D gene is left open where the match is weak. Expanded clones get a size class; other rows say once, few or many, or leave the size out.

clone size: few
J gene: TRBJ2-1
V gene: TRBV29-1
D gene: TRBD1
CDR3 DNA: TGCAGCGTTGAAGATACGGGGACAGGGGGTTACAATGAGCAGTTCTTC
CDR3 protein: CSVEDTGTGGYNEQFF

clone size: few
J gene: TRBJ2-5
V gene: TRBV7-8
D gene: -
CDR3 DNA: TGTGCCAGCAGTTCTATTCAGGGGCAAAGACTTCAAGAGACCCAGTACTTC
CDR3 protein: CASSSIQGQRLQETQYF

clone size: -
J gene: TRBJ1-3
V gene: TRBV7-2
D gene: -
CDR3 DNA: TGTGCCAGCAGTCTGCCCGGTGGAAACACCATATATTTT
CDR3 protein: CASSLPGGNTIYF

clone size: few
J gene: TRBJ2-5
V gene: TRBV6-2/TRBV6-3
D gene: -
CDR3 DNA: TGTGCCAGCAGTTACATCGGGGCGACTAGTGGCGCGGAGACCCAGTACTTC
CDR3 protein: CASSYIGATSGAETQYF

clone size: few
J gene: TRBJ2-1
V gene: TRBV5-1
D gene: -
CDR3 DNA: TGCGCCAGCTTCACGAGCGGTACCTACAATGAGCAGTTCTTC
CDR3 protein: CASFTSGTYNEQFF

clone size: -
J gene: TRBJ1-5
V gene: TRBV24-1
D gene: -
CDR3 DNA: TGTGCCTGCGGCCTCAATCAGCCCCAGCATTTT
CDR3 protein: CACGLNQPQHF

clone size: few
J gene: TRBJ1-4
V gene: TRBV24-1
D gene: TRBD1
CDR3 DNA: TGTGCCACCGGGACAGGGGGCAGTGAAAAACTGTTTTTT
CDR3 protein: CATGTGGSEKLFF

clone size: medium-sized
J gene: TRBJ2-5
V gene: TRBV4-2
D gene: -
CDR3 DNA: TGTGCCAGCAGCCAAGATCCGAGGGAGACCCAGTACTTC
CDR3 protein: CASSQDPRETQYF

clone size: -
J gene: TRBJ2-7
V gene: TRBV10-3
D gene: TRBD1
CDR3 DNA: TGTGCCATCAGAAAAACCGGGACAGGGGGCTACGAGCAGTACTTC
CDR3 protein: CAIRKTGTGGYEQYF

clone size: many
J gene: TRBJ2-7
V gene: TRBV12-3/TRBV12-4
D gene: TRBD2
CDR3 DNA: TGTGCCAGCAGCTCCCCGCGGACTAGCGGGGGGGGGGAGCAGTACTTC
CDR3 protein: CASSSPRTSGGGEQYF

clone size: few
J gene: TRBJ1-2
V gene: TRBV6-5
D gene: -
CDR3 DNA: TGTGCCAGCAGTCCGAGGACGGAGTTTAATGGCTACACCTTC
CDR3 protein: CASSPRTEFNGYTF

clone size: -
J gene: TRBJ2-5
V gene: TRBV5-1
D gene: TRBD2
CDR3 DNA: TGCGCCAGCAGGGGACTAGGGGGGACCCAGTACTTC
CDR3 protein: CASRGLGGTQYF

clone size: -
J gene: TRBJ2-7
V gene: TRBV19
D gene: -
CDR3 DNA: TGTGCCAGTAGTGCCTTGGTAACTTCCTACGAGCAGTACTTC
CDR3 protein: CASSALVTSYEQYF

clone size: few
J gene: TRBJ1-1
V gene: TRBV19
D gene: -
CDR3 DNA: TGTGCCAGTAGTATACCCCAACGCCTGGTGAACACTGAAGCTTTCTTT
CDR3 protein: CASSIPQRLVNTEAFF

clone size: -
J gene: TRBJ1-6
V gene: TRBV12-3/TRBV12-4
D gene: -
CDR3 DNA: TGTGCCAGCATGGTGGGTTGGAGTTCACCCCTCCACTTT
CDR3 protein: CASMVGWSSPLHF

clone size: -
J gene: TRBJ2-5
V gene: TRBV7-9
D gene: -
CDR3 DNA: TGTGCCAGCAGCTTAGTCGCCAGCGGACAAGAGACCCAGTACTTC
CDR3 protein: CASSLVASGQETQYF

clone size: -
J gene: TRBJ1-4
V gene: TRBV7-6
D gene: TRBD1
CDR3 DNA: TGTGCCAGCAGCTCTCGCACCCAGGGGGGCAGAGGGCTTCGGGAAAAACTGTTTTTT
CDR3 protein: CASSSRTQGGRGLREKLFF